This record looks at one TCR beta chain sequence and its context. Its antigen is unknown. Germline assignment: CDR1 MNHEY and CDR2 SMNVEV (reference sequence). This CDR3 comprises 15 residues. V dropped 3 bases and J dropped 1; count of bases not matched to a gene: 3. The data were taken from a study of T cell clonotyping in hematopoietic cell transplantation. The study, taken as a whole, reports: Few recipient clonotypes overlapped donors; over 95% were de novo at given depth.

Sequencing was performed with immunoSEQ multiplex PCR; in TCRdb, only in-frame clones are kept and a portion is missing. The sample carries around 9,600 clones, over 75% recorded once. This clonotype originated in a female patient aged 50-59 years who had an allogeneic stem cell transplant from a related donor, so the T cells may come from the graft donor. Some clones in this sample may be carry-over from other donors' samples. The source was peripheral blood mononuclear cells, collected 180 days after allogeneic stem cell transplant. The chain is built from TRBV27 and TRBJ2-3; 8 bases line up with TRBD1. The CDR3 coding sequence is TGTGCCAGCAGTTTTTGGACAGGGCGCACAGATACGCAGTATTTT. Its protein product is CASSFWTGRTDTQYF.